This TCR beta chain was sequenced during a study of blood T cell repertoires in COVID-19. Study at large: Acute and convalescent COVID-19 samples came from the United States, Italy and Spain. T cells, B-cell-depleted T cells, or PBMCs provided the cDNA or gDNA that served as material.

V trimming: 1 base; J trimming: 4 bases; junction bases outside the gene matches: 5. Per the germline V gene, CDR1 is SGHRS and CDR2 is YFSETQ. CDR3 length equals 15 residues. Per the authors' pipeline: Estimation of nucleated cell counts was performed using reference gene primer amplification. The protocol was immunoSEQ multiplex PCR, while the TCRdb copy is restricted to in-frame clones and leaves out a portion. That table supplies the V and J calls and clone size; D and trimming were determined from the DNA. This sample has 30,000 to 35,000 clones, with around nine tenths found just once. This chain connects TRBV5-1 to TRBJ1-2; 9 bases are a match to TRBD1. Sequenced input: peripheral blood. This TCR was sampled from a man aged 60 to 75 with active COVID-19. The CDR3: CASSLWTGVGYGYTF. The CDR3 bases are TGCGCCAGCAGCTTGTGGACAGGGGTTGGCTATGGCTACACCTTC. The whole variable domain, remainder taken from reference TRBV5-1 and TRBJ1-2, is KAGVTQTPRYLIKTRGQQVTLSCSPISGHRSVSWYQQTPGQGLQFLFEYFSETQRNKGNFPGRFSGRQFSNSRSEMNVSTLELGDSALYLCASSLWTGVGYGYTFGSGTRLTVV.